This TCR beta chain emerged from a study of regulatory T cells in long-lasting Graves disease. Study-level information: The definition of persistent Graves' disease was over 5 years of antithyroid drugs with positive TSH receptor antibodies.

The sample's time point: persistent/refractory GD, antithyroid drugs over 5 years with positive TRAb. Isolated PBMC RNA provided the starting material for the TCR library. Into tubes containing EDTA, approximately 9 milliliters of peripheral blood were drawn. CDR1 MNHEY and CDR2 SMNVEV come from the germline V gene (reference sequence). This CDR3 spans 19 amino acids. J gave up 3 bases and V 4 bases, and 9 bases lay outside the gene matches. CDR3 regions were amplified by Arm-PCR using iRepertoire HTBI primers to build TCR beta libraries. TCRdb re-derived calls from the multiplex PCR reads in MiXCR, one entry per CDR3 protein. This sample has roughly 300,000 distinct CDR3 sequences, with around a fifth found just once.

Here the sequenced sample was peripheral blood mononuclear cells (PBMCs), taken when the disease was refractory, from a patient treated with antithyroid drugs. The sequence was collected from a female donor with Graves disease. This rearrangement joins TRBV27 to TRBJ2-2; 15 positions match TRBD2. CDR3 nucleotides: TGTGCCAGCAGTTCCTTTGGACTAGCGGGAGGGCAGCACACCGGGGAGCTGTTTTTT. Amino acid sequence: CASSSFGLAGGQHTGELFF.